A single sample gave rise to the 18 T cell receptor beta chains below, sequenced in a study of blood T cell repertoires in COVID-19. The data were produced by immunoSEQ multiplex PCR, yet TCRdb's version contains in-frame clones alone and is incomplete. Of around 100,000 clones in the sample, approximately 91% were seen once. The sequencing sample was made of peripheral blood. Receptors were obtained from a man aged 45-65 years with active COVID-19.

The J gene is TRBJ2-5, the V gene TRBV14; 7 bases match TRBD2. In germline, CDR1 is SGHDN, CDR2 FVKESK. J lost 4 bases, V lost 1 base, and 12 bases had no gene match. The CDR3 has 17 residues. CDR3 sequence reads: CASSQGTSEVLGETQYF. DNA for the CDR3: TGTGCCAGCAGCCAAGGGACTAGTGAGGTTTTGGGAGAGACCCAGTACTTC.

The rearrangement joins TRBV7-8 to TRBJ2-7, with a weak D call TRBD2 (7 bases). This CDR3 contains 15 residues. V lost 1 base and J lost 2, with 12 bases in between. Per the germline V gene, CDR1 is SGHVS and CDR2 is FQNEAQ. For the CDR3, the DNA is TGTGCCAGCAGCTTAGAAGGGGGGGGCGCCTACGAGCAGTACTTC. Translation: CASSLEGGGAYEQYF.

V and J are TRBV5-4 and TRBJ1-3; D is possibly TRBD1 (5 bases). V dropped 0 bases and J dropped 0 bases, with 7 bases sitting between them. This CDR3 spans 15 amino acids. Looked up from germline, CDR1 is SGHNT and CDR2 is YYREEE (reference sequence). The CDR3 region is CASSLETGSGNTIYF. The CDR3 DNA reads as TGTGCCAGCAGCTTGGAAACAGGCTCTGGAAACACCATATATTTT.

The chain combines TRBV11-2 with TRBJ2-1; 9 positions agree with TRBD1. This CDR3 comprises 16 residues. The ends lost 4 bases at V and 0 bases at J; junction bases unmatched: 4. Germline V lookup: CDR1 SGHAT, CDR2 FQNNGV. The CDR3 here is CASSSRTGVSYNEQFF. In nucleotides, the CDR3 is TGTGCCAGCAGCTCGCGGACAGGGGTCTCCTACAATGAGCAGTTCTTC.

V and J are TRBV6-5 and TRBJ2-7, with 9 bases fitting TRBD1. Per the germline V gene, CDR1 is MNHEY and CDR2 is SVGAGI. The CDR3 totals 16 residues. J lost 2 bases, V lost 2 bases, and 7 bases had no gene match. CDR3 sequence: CASSYPDRGWAYEQYF. The CDR3 nucleotides read TGTGCCAGCAGTTACCCGGACAGGGGTTGGGCCTACGAGCAGTACTTC.

CDR3 sequence: CASSPRAGGPRLGTDTQYF. Written as DNA, the CDR3 is TGTGCCAGCTCACCAAGAGCGGGAGGGCCTCGGTTGGGCACAGATACGCAGTATTTT. This rearrangement joins TRBV18 to TRBJ2-3, with 10 bases matching TRBD2. V was pared by 2 bases and J by 1 base, with 12 bases of the junction left unmatched. Per germline, CDR1 KGHSH and CDR2 LQKENI. The CDR3 has 19 residues. Full variable domain (missing parts from reference TRBV18 and TRBJ2-3): NAGVMQNPRHLVRRRGQEARLRCSPMKGHSHVYWYRQLPEEGLKFMVYLQKENIIDESGMPKERFSAEFPKEGPSILRIQQVVRGDSAAYFCASSPRAGGPRLGTDTQYFGPGTRLTVL.

The chain uses TRBV6-5 and TRBJ2-7; D is perhaps TRBD1 (6 bases). The V gene's germline CDR1 is MNHEY and CDR2 SVGAGI. The CDR3 runs to 14 residues. The ends were cut back, 3 bases at V and 5 bases at J, with 14 bases in the middle. The CDR3 sequence: CASSYREGGNEQYF. CDR3 nucleotides: TGTGCCAGCAGTTATCGAGAAGGGGGAAACGAGCAGTACTTC.

The V call is TRBV24-1, the J call TRBJ2-3; 7 nucleotides match TRBD1. The CDR3 has 15 amino acids. Losses at the gene ends were 6 bases for V and 7 bases for J; bases not matched to a gene: 12. Germline V gene sequence: CDR1 KGHDR, CDR2 SFDVKD. Written as DNA, the CDR3 is TGTGCCACCAGTTCCCGGGACAGACTAACGAATACGCAGTATTTT. The encoded protein is CATSSRDRLTNTQYF.

CDR3 coding DNA: TGTGCCAGCAAGGGGTGGGGGAACACCGGGGAGCTGTTTTTT. Protein sequence: CASKGWGNTGELFF. The V and J genes are TRBV6-5 and TRBJ2-2, with TRBD1 as a possible D gene (5 bases). Germline V CDR1 and CDR2: MNHEY, SVGAGI. V shed 7 bases and J shed 1 base, with 10 bases lying between them. The CDR3 runs to 14 residues.

The chain couples TRBV11-2 to TRBJ2-7; tentative D call: TRBD2 (5 bases). The germline gives CDR1 SGHAT, CDR2 FQNNGV. Between the trimmed V and J ends, which lost 5 bases and 4 bases, there was a span of 15 bases. The CDR3 spans 14 residues. CDR3 protein: CASSQTGRGYEQYF. The CDR3 coding sequence is TGTGCCAGCAGCCAGACTGGGCGCGGGTACGAGCAGTACTTC.

This chain connects TRBV20-1 to TRBJ1-2; D gene unclear. V was pared by 1 base and J by 6 bases, with 6 bases between. From germline, CDR1 is DFQATT and CDR2 SNEGSKA (reference sequence). This CDR3 is built from 11 residues. The CDR3 is CSARALNGYTF. In DNA, the CDR3 is TGCAGTGCTAGAGCCCTTAATGGCTACACCTTC.

The CDR3 is CASSEPWQPRAEAFF. In nucleotides, the CDR3 is TGTGCCAGCAGTGAACCCTGGCAGCCGAGGGCTGAAGCTTTCTTT. The rearrangement joins TRBV6-1 to TRBJ1-1; no firm D call. The V end was cut by 2 bases, the J end by 6 bases, with 16 bases between. The length of the CDR3 is 15 residues. CDR1 and CDR2 from the germline V gene are MNHNS and SASEGT.

This chain connects TRBV19 to TRBJ1-3; D gene ambiguous. This CDR3 spans 16 amino acids. Germline V gene lookup returns CDR1 LNHDA and CDR2 SQIVND (reference sequence). Trimming took 2 bases from V and 0 from J, leaving 11 bases between them. The CDR3 DNA is TGTGCCAGTAGTATAAACCCCTCCAGCTCTGGAAACACCATATATTTT. It translates to CASSINPSSSGNTIYF.

J is TRBJ1-5 and V is TRBV5-1, with D tentatively TRBD1 (6 bases). Per germline, CDR1 SGHRS and CDR2 YFSETQ. V was pared by 1 base and J by 5 bases, with 13 bases between. This CDR3 has 15 residues. This CDR3 is CASSLNSRGDQPQHF. The DNA for the CDR3 is TGCGCCAGCAGCTTGAATAGCAGGGGCGATCAGCCCCAGCATTTT.

The chain couples TRBV18 to TRBJ1-2; TRBD1 aligns across 7 bases. Germline CDR1 is KGHSH and CDR2 is LQKENI. Unmatched junction bases numbered 15, after V lost 3 bases and J lost 8 bases. This CDR3 spans 16 amino acids. The CDR3 sequence: CASSPPNPGTASGYTF. CDR3 DNA: TGTGCCAGCTCACCCCCTAATCCCGGGACAGCTTCAGGCTACACCTTC.

J is TRBJ2-5 and V is TRBV5-1; 7 bases fit TRBD1. CDR3 length: 15 amino acids. Germline CDR1 and CDR2: SGHRS and YFSETQ. V dropped 0 bases and J dropped 2; count of bases not matched to a gene: 4. Written as DNA, the CDR3 is TGCGCCAGCAGCTTGGGAGGGACAGTACAAGAGACCCAGTACTTC. This codes for CASSLGGTVQETQYF.

This rearrangement joins TRBV27 to TRBJ1-5, with 11 bases aligning to TRBD1. The V gene end was trimmed by 5 bases and the J gene end by 6 bases; junction bases not matched to a gene: 3. CDR3 length: 14 amino acids. Germline CDR1 and CDR2: MNHEY and SMNVEV (reference sequence). The CDR3: CASSPDRGLQPQHF. The CDR3 DNA sequence: TGTGCCAGCAGTCCGGACAGGGGGCTTCAGCCCCAGCATTTT.

The chain combines TRBV3-1 (or the pseudogene TRBV3-2) with TRBJ2-1, with D possibly being TRBD2 (5 bases). The germline CDR1 and CDR2 sequences are LGHDT and YNNKEL (reference sequence). The V gene lost 2 bases and the J gene lost 8 bases, with 10 bases spanning the gap. CDR3 size: 13 residues. CDR3 protein: CASSQTGSYEQFF. As DNA, the CDR3 is TGTGCCAGCAGCCAAACGGGAAGTTATGAGCAGTTCTTC.